This entry lists 13 T cell receptor beta chains sequenced from one sample in a study of neoadjuvant anti-PD-1 for oral cavity cancer. Some clones are missing from TCRdb's copy, which holds only in-frame ones; the method was immunoSEQ multiplex PCR. The sample consists of about 6,700 clones, 72% of them appearing once. Sequencing was performed on PBMCs, taken before nivolumab (anti-PD-1) treatment. Receptors were obtained from a person aged 35-79 years with oral cavity squamous cell carcinoma.

This clone was observed a handful of times. The chain joins TRBV6-1 to TRBJ1-6; no definite D call. Trimming removed 2 bases at V and 0 bases at J, with 11 bases between. CDR1 MNHNS and CDR2 SASEGT come from the germline V gene. This CDR3 has 17 residues. CDR3 amino acids: CASSEPLRSSYNSPLHF. The CDR3 bases are TGTGCCAGCAGTGAACCCCTCAGGAGCTCCTATAATTCACCCCTCCACTTT.

The count of this clone is one. The chain links TRBV9 to TRBJ2-6; D may be TRBD1 or TRBD2 (5 bases each). The V end lost 0 bases, the J end lost 2 bases, and 12 bases lay between the germline ends. The CDR3 contains 17 residues. CDR1 is SGDLS, CDR2 YYNGEE, per germline. The CDR3 coding sequence is TGTGCCAGCAGCGTAGTCCTCGGGGCGGCTGGGGCCAACGTCCTGACTTTC. This translates into CASSVVLGAAGANVLTF.

This sequence joins TRBV6-5 and TRBJ2-4; D ambiguous. The germline V gene has CDR1 MNHEY and CDR2 SVGAGI. This CDR3 is built from 13 residues. V dropped 8 bases and J dropped 0 bases, with 8 bases sitting between them. The CDR3 protein is CASSSLAKNIQYF. The CDR3 DNA sequence: TGTGCCAGCTCCTCCCTAGCCAAAAACATTCAGTACTTC.

The V gene is TRBV7-9, the J gene TRBJ1-2; D might be TRBD1 (5 bases). Per germline, CDR1 SEHNR and CDR2 FQNEAQ (reference sequence). Deletions cut 4 bases from V and 3 bases from J, with 6 bases between. The CDR3 totals 12 residues. Written as DNA, the CDR3 is TGTGCCAGCAGCTGGGACGACTATGGCTACACCTTC. It translates to CASSWDDYGYTF.

The chain has TRBV10-3 and TRBJ1-3, with D hard to call. In germline, CDR1 is ENHRY, CDR2 SYGVKD. The length of the CDR3 is 16 residues. V dropped 6 bases and J dropped 0 bases, with 15 bases sitting between them. The CDR3 bases are TGTGCCATCAGCGGGAGGGAGTTTCGCTCTGGAAACACCATATATTTT. Encoded protein: CAISGREFRSGNTIYF.

The chain employs TRBV5-4 and TRBJ1-4; TRBD1 matches at 10 bases. Trimming took 2 bases from V and 1 from J; bases not matched to a gene: 14. The CDR3 covers 20 residues. Germline V gene sequence: CDR1 SGHNT, CDR2 YYREEE (reference sequence). CDR3 protein: CASSFTRDRGIGETNEKLFF. The CDR3 DNA follows: TGTGCCAGCAGCTTCACCCGGGACAGGGGTATCGGTGAAACTAATGAAAAACTGTTTTTT.

The chain has TRBV2 and TRBJ2-7, with a weak D call TRBD1 (5 bases). The CDR3 is 15 amino acids. Germline lookup yields CDR1 SNHLY and CDR2 FYNNEI. Deletions cut 2 bases from V and 3 bases from J, with 14 bases between. The CDR3 region is CASSELVGADYEQYF. The CDR3 DNA reads TGTGCCAGCAGTGAATTGGTAGGGGCCGACTACGAGCAGTACTTC.

The chain employs TRBV7-2 and TRBJ1-4; no clear D. The V gene lost 1 base and the J gene lost 7 bases, with 10 bases spanning the gap. The CDR3 extends over 14 amino acids. CDR1 and CDR2 from the germline V gene are SGHTA and FQGNSA. The CDR3 nucleotides are TGTGCCAGCAGCTTAGAGGCGGAGGGTGAAAAACTGTTTTTT. Translated: CASSLEAEGEKLFF.

J is TRBJ1-5 and V is TRBV30, with a tentative D call TRBD1 (6 bases). Germline CDR1 and CDR2: GTSNPN and SVGIG (reference sequence). The CDR3 extends over 13 amino acids. The V end lost 2 bases, the J end lost 6 bases, and 11 bases lay between the germline ends. DNA of the CDR3: TGTGCCTGGAGTAGGGGGGCTGGTCAGCCCCAGCATTTT. Its translation: CAWSRGAGQPQHF.

V usage is TRBV19 and J usage is TRBJ1-1, with D unresolved. There are 13 residues in the CDR3. CDR1 and CDR2 from the germline V gene are LNHDA and SQIVND (reference sequence). V lost 5 bases and J 2 bases, leaving 9 bases between the germline ends. The chain's CDR3 is CASSYYRNTEAFF. CDR3 sequence (DNA): TGTGCCAGTAGTTACTACAGAAACACTGAAGCTTTCTTT.

This clone showed up just a few times. The genes are TRBV2 and TRBJ1-1; D possibly corresponds to TRBD1 (5 bases). This CDR3 comprises 14 residues. The germline V gene encodes CDR1 SNHLY and CDR2 FYNNEI. The V and J ends lost 2 bases and 0 bases respectively, with 7 bases between them. The CDR3 spells CASSEMGVNTEAFF. DNA of the CDR3: TGTGCCAGCAGTGAAATGGGGGTGAACACTGAAGCTTTCTTT.

The CDR3 bases are TGCAGCGTGGGGACAGGGACAGATACGCAGTATTTT. Translating gives CSVGTGTDTQYF. The V call is TRBV29-1, the J call TRBJ2-3, with 9 bases fitting TRBD1. The J segment lost 3 bases and the V segment lost 6 bases, leaving 1 base of the junction unmatched. Germline loops: CDR1 SQVTM, CDR2 ANQGSEA. CDR3 length equals 12 residues.

V and J are TRBV9 and TRBJ2-3; unclear D gene. Germline loops: CDR1 SGDLS, CDR2 YYNGEE. Trimming shortened V by 2 bases and J by 2 bases, and 6 bases separated the two germline ends. The CDR3 consists of 13 residues. CDR3 nucleotide sequence: TGTGCCAGCAGCGTTTACACCACAGATACGCAGTATTTT. This gives the protein CASSVYTTDTQYF.